This TCR beta chain stems from a study of identical twins. TCRdb reanalysed the 5' RACE reads using MiXCR and keeps one entry per CDR3 protein. The sample consists of fewer than 550,000 distinct CDR3 sequences, 12% to 15% of them appearing once. V lost 4 bases to trimming and J lost 4 bases, with 17 bases between them. There are 15 residues in the CDR3. The germline V gene has CDR1 SGHRS and CDR2 YFSETQ. The sample was also linked to a second study, of yellow fever vaccine responses in identical twins.

The clonotype originates from a young woman in good health. The chain is built from TRBV5-1 and TRBJ1-2; D may be TRBD1 (5 bases). Sequencing was performed on CD4+ T cells sorted from blood. CDR3 in DNA: TGCGCCAGCAGCCGTGGGGGAGGCTTCCTCTATGGCTACACCTTC. Translating gives CASSRGGGFLYGYTF.